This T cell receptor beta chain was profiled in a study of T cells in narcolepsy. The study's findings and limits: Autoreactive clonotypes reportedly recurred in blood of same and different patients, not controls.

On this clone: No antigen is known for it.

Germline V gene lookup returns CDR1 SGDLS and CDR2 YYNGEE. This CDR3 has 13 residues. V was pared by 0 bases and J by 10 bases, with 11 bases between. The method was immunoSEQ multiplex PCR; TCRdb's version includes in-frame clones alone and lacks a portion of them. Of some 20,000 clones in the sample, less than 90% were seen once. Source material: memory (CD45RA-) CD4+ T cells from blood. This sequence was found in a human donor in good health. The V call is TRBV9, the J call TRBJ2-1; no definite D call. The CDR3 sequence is CASSVGPAPEQFF. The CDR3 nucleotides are TGTGCCAGCAGCGTAGGGCCAGCCCCAGAGCAGTTCTTC.